This T cell receptor (beta chain) was obtained from a study of blood T cell repertoires in COVID-19. Study summary: Whether acute or convalescent, the COVID-19 samples came from the United States, Italy and Spain.

This clone has a handful of counts. The CDR3 is made up of 15 amino acids. Germline V gene data show CDR1 as LGHNA and CDR2 as YSLEER. V was shortened by 2 bases and J by 4 bases, with 14 bases between the two germline ends. In the authors' methods: Quantification of nucleated cells was approximated via reference gene primer amplification. The protocol was immunoSEQ multiplex PCR, while the TCRdb copy is restricted to in-frame clones and leaves out a portion. That table furnishes V, J and clone size, whereas the DNA furnished D and trimming. The data hold about 240,000 clones, with about four fifths observed a single time.

The origin of this receptor is a woman in her 70s with acute or convalescent COVID-19. Input material: peripheral blood. This chain connects TRBV4-3 to TRBJ1-2; no clear D. The CDR3 is CASSQYAETVYGYTF. Here the CDR3 DNA reads TGCGCCAGCAGCCAATATGCGGAGACCGTCTATGGCTACACCTTC.